One sample yielded the 9 T cell receptor beta chains listed below, sequenced in a study of blood T cell repertoires in COVID-19. Clones were read by immunoSEQ multiplex PCR, and TCRdb kept only the in-frame ones, dropping some. The repertoire holds about 150,000 clones, with around 82% as singletons. The sequencing sample was made of peripheral blood. Source of these receptors: a human donor in a cohort sampled during active COVID-19.

V usage is TRBV6-5 and J usage is TRBJ2-7; possible D gene TRBD1, 6 bases. This CDR3 has 15 residues. CDR1 and CDR2 (germline): MNHEY, SVGAGI. V was shortened by 7 bases and J by 2 bases, with 18 bases between the two germline ends. CDR3 in DNA: TGTGCCAGCATGGAACAGGGCCAATTAACCTACGAGCAGTACTTC. Translating it yields CASMEQGQLTYEQYF.

The chain employs TRBV11-3 and TRBJ2-7; a weak D match, TRBD2 (6 bases). Trimming pared 1 base from V and 5 bases from J, leaving 6 bases between. The germline V gene encodes CDR1 SGHNT and CDR2 YENEEA. The CDR3 has 12 residues. The CDR3 region has the DNA TGTGCCAGCAGCTTAGCGGGAGACGAGCAGTACTTC. As protein: CASSLAGDEQYF.

J is TRBJ1-1 and V is TRBV19; 8 bases agree with TRBD1. The CDR3 sequence is 14 residues long. Germline V gene sequence: CDR1 LNHDA, CDR2 SQIVND (reference sequence). Trimming removed 5 bases from V and 4 bases from J; junction bases left unmatched: 6. The CDR3 nucleotides are TGTGCCAGTAGTTTACAGGGGGTGGGCACTGAAGCTTTCTTT. Its translation: CASSLQGVGTEAFF.

The V and J genes are TRBV18 and TRBJ2-2; 11 bases agree with TRBD2. The CDR3 loop spans 16 amino acids. Germline loops: CDR1 KGHSH, CDR2 LQKENI. The junction had 1 base not matched to a gene; V was cut back by 3 bases and J by 1 base. The CDR3 bases are TGTGCCAGCTCACCGGGACTAGCGGAGAACACCGGGGAGCTGTTTTTT. This translates into CASSPGLAENTGELFF.

The genes are TRBV29-1 and TRBJ2-1, with D perhaps TRBD2 (6 bases). The germline V and J ends were trimmed by 7 bases and 9 bases, with 19 bases remaining between them. There are 13 residues in the CDR3. Germline lookup yields CDR1 SQVTM and CDR2 ANQGSEA. The chain's CDR3 is CSAQGAGRLEQFF. The CDR3 bases are TGCAGCGCCCAAGGGGCGGGGCGGCTTGAGCAGTTCTTC.

The V call is TRBV9, the J call TRBJ1-3; D is undetermined. The CDR3 consists of 15 residues. Trimming cost V 4 bases and J 0 bases, with 11 bases left between them. The germline CDR1 and CDR2 sequences are SGDLS and YYNGEE. The CDR3 reads CASSPRGGSGNTIYF. The CDR3 region has the DNA TGTGCCAGCAGCCCCCGGGGTGGCTCTGGAAACACCATATATTTT.

This clone was found once. This chain joins TRBV3-1 (or the pseudogene TRBV3-2) and TRBJ2-3; the match to TRBD2 covers 7 bases. This CDR3 is built from 16 residues. With 4 bases clipped from V and 4 bases from J, the junction kept 11 bases outside the gene matches. Germline loops: CDR1 LGHDT, CDR2 YNNKEL (reference sequence). The CDR3 DNA reads TGTGCCAGCAGCCGGAGGTTGGCGGGGGAGGCAGATACGCAGTATTTT. Translation gives CASSRRLAGEADTQYF.

V gene TRBV27 combines with J gene TRBJ1-1; the D is unclear. Germline V gives CDR1 MNHEY, CDR2 SMNVEV (reference sequence). V dropped 2 bases and J dropped 1 base, with 5 bases sitting between them. CDR3 length equals 13 residues. CDR3 region: CASSLLPNTEAFF. DNA for the CDR3: TGTGCCAGCAGTTTACTACCGAACACTGAAGCTTTCTTT.

V gene TRBV27 combines with J gene TRBJ1-1; the match to TRBD1 covers 8 bases. Per germline, CDR1 MNHEY and CDR2 SMNVEV (reference sequence). V gave up 4 bases and J gave up 5 bases; unmatched junction bases: 9. The length of the CDR3 is 15 residues. Here the CDR3 reads CASSSGDRRKTEAFF. The CDR3 DNA follows: TGTGCCAGCAGTTCGGGGGACAGGAGAAAGACTGAAGCTTTCTTT.